Below are 6 T cell receptor beta chains sequenced from a single sample in a study of patients and donors after allogeneic stem cell transplantation. Each CDR3 protein gets one entry after TCRdb re-called the RT-PCR reads with MiXCR. The sample comprises approximately 410,000 distinct CDR3 sequences, under 20% of which are singletons, and around 7.2% rests with the top ten. The sequencing input was blood, either unsorted or a sorted T cell fraction (not recorded which). The receptors derive from a human donor who was either an allogeneic HSCT recipient or a stem cell or donor lymphocyte infusion donor (not recorded which). It is not recorded whose cells these are; they may come from a transplant donor.

This clonotype was seen repeatedly, ten times or more. The V gene is TRBV27, the J gene TRBJ2-7; no definite D call. V shed 5 bases and J shed 4 bases, with 15 bases lying between them. The CDR3 has 14 amino acids. The germline V gene has CDR1 MNHEY and CDR2 SMNVEV (reference sequence). CDR3 nucleotide sequence: TGTGCCAGCAGTCCAGGTCCGGGTGGTTACGAGCAGTACTTC. This codes for CASSPGPGGYEQYF.

This clonotype was recorded at least ten times. J is TRBJ1-5 and V is TRBV24-1; TRBD1 matches 9 bases. V was clipped by 1 base and J by 5 bases; unmatched bases: 8. This CDR3 is 17 amino acids long. In germline, CDR1 is KGHDR, CDR2 SFDVKD. The CDR3 loop is CATSDFYGQGRYQPQHF. CDR3 DNA: TGTGCCACCAGTGATTTCTATGGACAGGGGCGATATCAGCCCCAGCATTTT.

A few counts support this clonotype. The gene calls are TRBV14 and TRBJ1-4; the match to TRBD1 covers 7 bases. The CDR3 is 17 residues long. The ends lost 4 bases at V and 0 bases at J; junction bases unmatched: 8. The germline V gene encodes CDR1 SGHDN and CDR2 FVKESK. In nucleotides, the CDR3 is TGTGCCAGCAGCCCTCCCCGGACAGGAGCAACTAATGAAAAACTGTTTTTT. The encoded protein is CASSPPRTGATNEKLFF. Full variable domain (rest looked up from reference TRBV14 and TRBJ1-4): EAGVTQFPSHSVIEKGQTVTLRCDPISGHDNLYWYRRVMGKEIKFLLHFVKESKQDESGMPNNRFLAERTGGTYSTLKVQPAELEDSGVYFCASSPPRTGATNEKLFFGSGTQLSVL.

The table lists this clonotype with many counts. The chain combines TRBV7-9 with TRBJ2-7; 7 bases are shared with TRBD1. CDR1 is SEHNR, CDR2 FQNEAQ, per germline (reference sequence). V lost 0 bases to trimming and J lost 4 bases; unmatched junction nucleotides: 3. CDR3 length equals 14 residues. The CDR3 nucleotides read TGTGCCAGCAGCTTAGCAGGGGGCAGGTACGAGCAGTACTTC. It codes for CASSLAGGRYEQYF.

This chain joins TRBV12-3 or TRBV12-4 and TRBJ2-5, with 11 nucleotides matching TRBD2. V gave up 6 bases and J gave up 0 bases; unmatched junction bases: 6. This CDR3 has 16 residues. The chain's CDR3 is CASSHLAGGNQETQYF. CDR3 DNA sequence: TGTGCCAGCAGCCATCTAGCGGGGGGAAACCAAGAGACCCAGTACTTC.

This clonotype was seen repeatedly, ten times or more. J is TRBJ2-1 and V is TRBV12-5; TRBD2 is a possible D gene (6 bases). The germline V gene has CDR1 LGHNT and CDR2 FRNRAP. V lost 3 bases to trimming and J lost 3 bases, with 9 bases between them. CDR3 length: 14 amino acids. CDR3 in DNA: TGTGCTAGTGGTTTAATAGCGGTCTACAATGAGCAGTTCTTC. Protein: CASGLIAVYNEQFF.